The 24 T cell receptor beta chains presented below share a single source sample, sequenced in a study of CD8+ T cells in alopecia areata. Treatment of the sample: oral pan-JAK inhibitor, 5-10 mg twice daily. Isolated RNA was reverse transcribed into cDNA used as the sequencing template. Profiled with immunoSEQ multiplex PCR; TCRdb holds only in-frame clones, not every one. The sample holds 200,000 to 250,000 clones, less than 45% seen once. Material: CD4+ T cells sorted from blood, obtained at approximately week 30, from a patient treated with tofacitinib. The origin of the receptors is a human donor with alopecia areata.

This chain uses TRBV28 with TRBJ1-5; TRBD1 agrees at 7 bases. In germline, CDR1 is MDHEN, CDR2 SYDVKM. The CDR3 covers 12 residues. V lost 5 bases to trimming and J lost 13 bases; unmatched junction nucleotides: 8. CDR3 loop: CASSTTGRSQHF. CDR3 coding DNA: TGTGCCAGCAGTACGACAGGGAGATCACAGCATTTT.

The chain is built from TRBV19 and TRBJ1-5; D not certain. The CDR3 spans 13 residues. Germline lookup yields CDR1 LNHDA and CDR2 SQIVND (reference sequence). Trimming cost V 10 bases and J 7 bases, with 17 bases left between them. This CDR3 is CATALDPRQPQHF. The CDR3 DNA follows: TGTGCCACCGCATTGGACCCGAGGCAGCCCCAGCATTTT.

This clone was seen a handful of times. In nucleotides, the CDR3 is TGTGCCAGCAGCCTGATCCAGGGGTCTAATGAAAAACTGTTTTTT. This codes for CASSLIQGSNEKLFF. The chain is built from TRBV14 and TRBJ1-4, with D perhaps TRBD1 (6 bases). V was clipped by 4 bases and J by 3 bases, with 12 bases between them. Germline V lookup: CDR1 SGHDN, CDR2 FVKESK. The CDR3 totals 15 residues.

The chain recombines TRBV9 with TRBJ2-7; the match to TRBD2 covers 10 bases. The CDR3 consists of 15 residues. J was trimmed by 4 bases and V by 3 bases; bases with no gene match: 7. The V gene's germline CDR1 is SGDLS and CDR2 YYNGEE. The CDR3 sequence: CASSATGTSVYEQYF. The CDR3 DNA follows: TGTGCCAGCAGCGCCACCGGGACTAGCGTGTACGAGCAGTACTTC.

This clone was counted between two and nine times. The chain has TRBV5-4 and TRBJ1-3; a weak D match, TRBD1 (6 bases). V lost 0 bases and J lost 1, with 8 bases in between. This CDR3 comprises 15 residues. Germline CDR1 and CDR2: SGHNT and YYREEE (reference sequence). The CDR3 reads CASSLVGASGNTIYF. The DNA of the CDR3 is TGTGCCAGCAGCTTGGTGGGGGCGTCTGGAAACACCATATATTTT.

The rearrangement links TRBV2 to TRBJ2-7, with a possible D match to TRBD2 (5 bases). Germline V lookup: CDR1 SNHLY, CDR2 FYNNEI. V shed 4 bases and J shed 3 bases, with 10 bases lying between them. CDR3 length equals 13 residues. The CDR3 sequence: CASSVGGLYEQYF. The DNA for the CDR3 is TGTGCCAGCAGTGTTGGCGGACTCTACGAGCAGTACTTC. The full variable domain, with the rest looked up from reference TRBV2 and TRBJ2-7, is EPEVTQTPSHQVTQMGQEVILRCVPISNHLYFYWYRQILGQKVEFLVSFYNNEISEKSEIFDDQFSVERPDGSNFTLKIRSTKLEDSAMYFCASSVGGLYEQYFGPGTRLTVT.

This clone was observed many times. The chain combines TRBV7-3 with TRBJ2-2; possible D gene TRBD2, 5 bases. CDR1 is SGHTA, CDR2 FQGTGA, per germline. The CDR3 covers 16 residues. V lost 2 bases, J lost 0 bases, and 10 bases lay in between. The CDR3 DNA reads TGTGCCAGCAGCTTAGGCGGACTCCCGAACACCGGGGAGCTGTTTTTT. This encodes CASSLGGLPNTGELFF.

This clone has a count of ten or more. The J gene is TRBJ2-2, the V gene TRBV19, with D maybe TRBD2 (6 bases). V lost 3 bases and J lost 4, with 12 bases in between. CDR3 size: 15 residues. Germline V gene lookup returns CDR1 LNHDA and CDR2 SQIVND (reference sequence). CDR3 sequence reads: CASSISGVTTGELFF. The CDR3 DNA reads TGTGCCAGTAGTATCTCGGGGGTGACCACCGGGGAGCTGTTTTTT. Using reference TRBV19 and TRBJ2-2 for the parts outside the CDR3, the full variable domain is DGGITQSPKYLFRKEGQNVTLSCEQNLNHDAMYWYRQDPGQGLRLIYYSQIVNDFQKGDIAEGYSVSREKKESFPLTVTSAQKNPTAFYLCASSISGVTTGELFFGEGSRLTVL.

As for this clone: One end of the junction fails to match germline, which may point to a read error. Here the CDR3 reads CASSHSGTQYF. For the CDR3, the DNA is TGTGCCAGCAGTCACTCGGGGACCCAGTACTTC. This chain uses TRBV6-5 with TRBJ2-5, with unresolved D. Germline CDR1 and CDR2: MNHEY and SVGAGI. The CDR3 contains 11 residues.

This clone was found a few times. The CDR3 DNA follows: TGTGCCAGCAGCTTAGGACGGAGGAGGGGGGCTGAAGCTTTCTTT. It specifies CASSLGRRRGAEAFF. The J gene is TRBJ1-1, the V gene TRBV7-2; tentative D call: TRBD1 (6 bases). CDR3 size: 15 residues. V lost 1 base, J lost 6 bases, and 15 bases lay in between. Germline values: CDR1 SGHTA, CDR2 FQGNSA. The full variable domain, rest sourced from reference TRBV7-2 and TRBJ1-1, is GAGVSQSPSNKVTEKGKDVELRCDPISGHTALYWYRQSLGQGLEFLIYFQGNSAPDKSGLPSDRFSAERTGGSVSTLTIQRTQQEDSAVYLCASSLGRRRGAEAFFGQGTRLTVV.

With regard to this clone: The identical CDR3 is also encoded by other nucleotide sequences in the sample. CDR3 sequence: CASSYSQGYNSPLHF. The CDR3 DNA reads TGTGCCAGCAGTTACTCGCAGGGGTATAATTCACCCCTCCACTTT. V usage is TRBV6-5 and J usage is TRBJ1-6; a possible D gene is TRBD1 (6 bases). The germline V and J ends were trimmed by 0 bases and 4 bases, with 7 bases remaining between them. This CDR3 spans 15 amino acids. Germline V gene lookup returns CDR1 MNHEY and CDR2 SVGAGI.

In this sample, this clone turned up a few times. The rearrangement links TRBV5-1 to TRBJ2-7, with TRBD1 as a possible D gene (6 bases). Germline V gene lookup returns CDR1 SGHRS and CDR2 YFSETQ. This CDR3 spans 14 amino acids. Trimming left V 4 bases short and J 0 bases short, with 11 bases between. CDR3 sequence: CASSKRGISYEQYF. Written as DNA, the CDR3 is TGCGCCAGCAGCAAGAGGGGGATCTCCTACGAGCAGTACTTC.

This clone was seen more than once but under ten times. V and J are TRBV11-2 and TRBJ2-3, with a possible D match to TRBD2 (5 bases). The ends were cut back, 0 bases at V and 0 bases at J, with 7 bases in the middle. Per the germline V gene, CDR1 is SGHAT and CDR2 is FQNNGV. The CDR3 is made up of 15 amino acids. The CDR3 loop reads CASSLERASTDTQYF. CDR3 coding DNA: TGTGCCAGCAGCTTAGAGAGGGCAAGCACAGATACGCAGTATTTT.

The chain has TRBV27 and TRBJ1-5; D is uncertain. Germline loops: CDR1 MNHEY, CDR2 SMNVEV (reference sequence). V was pared by 5 bases and J by 7 bases, with 18 bases between. CDR3 length equals 15 residues. The DNA for the CDR3 is TGTGCCAGCAGTCAAAAGCGGGCGCCCTTGCAGCCCCAGCATTTT. Its protein is CASSQKRAPLQPQHF.

This chain links TRBV30 with TRBJ1-4; 9 bases align to TRBD1. The CDR3 totals 14 residues. V lost 2 bases to trimming and J lost 10 bases; unmatched junction nucleotides: 8. The germline V gene encodes CDR1 GTSNPN and CDR2 SVGIG (reference sequence). As DNA, the CDR3 is TGTGCCTGGAGTCTACAGGGGGCTAGAGGAAAACTGTTTTTT. Protein product: CAWSLQGARGKLFF.

This clone was found many times. In the same sample, other DNA sequences code for this CDR3. The V call is TRBV28, the J call TRBJ2-5; 12 bases are a match to TRBD2. Germline assignment: CDR1 MDHEN and CDR2 SYDVKM. With V trimmed by 3 bases and J by 1 base, 0 bases remained unmatched. The CDR3 has 15 residues. DNA of the CDR3: TGTGCCAGCAGTTTGACTAGCGGGGGCCAAGAGACCCAGTACTTC. Translation: CASSLTSGGQETQYF.

With respect to this clone: This CDR3 is also generated by other DNA sequences in the sample. V and J are TRBV5-1 and TRBJ2-3; D unresolved. Per the germline V gene, CDR1 is SGHRS and CDR2 is YFSETQ. The CDR3 consists of 12 residues. The ends were cut back, 0 bases at V and 4 bases at J, with 3 bases in the middle. CDR3 nucleotide sequence: TGCGCCAGCAGCTTGGATTCAGATACGCAGTATTTT. This gives the protein CASSLDSDTQYF.

The rearrangement uses TRBV5-1 and TRBJ2-7, with D possibly TRBD2 on 6 matching bases. There are 17 residues in the CDR3. Between the trimmed V and J ends, which lost 0 bases and 7 bases, there was a span of 23 bases. Germline V lookup: CDR1 SGHRS, CDR2 YFSETQ. DNA for the CDR3: TGCGCCAGCAGCTTGGCCCTCCGGGTCGGCCGGGGGAGTGAGCAGTACTTC. The encoded protein is CASSLALRVGRGSEQYF.

This clone was seen a few times. The V and J genes are TRBV4-1 and TRBJ2-5, with D perhaps TRBD2 (6 bases). The CDR3 spans 16 residues. V was clipped by 0 bases and J by 8 bases, with 19 bases between them. The V gene's germline CDR1 is MGHRA and CDR2 YSYEKL. The CDR3 region has the DNA TGCGCCAGCAGCCAAGATATCCGGGACTCCCTCTTCACCCAGTACTTC. Its protein product is CASSQDIRDSLFTQYF.

This rearrangement joins TRBV27 to TRBJ2-7; 8 bases line up with TRBD1. V shed 9 bases, J shed 7 bases, and the junction held 14 bases outside the gene matches. The germline CDR1 and CDR2 sequences are MNHEY and SMNVEV (reference sequence). CDR3 length equals 14 residues. The CDR3 is CASWGTGGLYEQYF. The CDR3 DNA follows: TGTGCCAGTTGGGGGACAGGCGGGTTGTATGAGCAGTACTTC.

The chain joins TRBV5-4 to TRBJ1-1; D is undetermined. Germline loops: CDR1 SGHNT, CDR2 YYREEE (reference sequence). This CDR3 comprises 9 residues. Trimming shortened V by 5 bases and J by 11 bases, and 7 bases separated the two germline ends. CDR3 nucleotide sequence: TGTGCCAGCAGTCTCCTGGCTTTCTTT. Its translation: CASSLLAFF.

V usage is TRBV29-1 and J usage is TRBJ1-1; D is uncertain. The CDR3 consists of 11 residues. The V and J ends lost 0 bases and 10 bases respectively, with 9 bases between them. CDR1 is SQVTM, CDR2 ANQGSEA, per germline. The DNA for the CDR3 is TGCAGCGTTGAAGAGGGGTGGCGAGCTTTCTTT. Protein: CSVEEGWRAFF.

The DNA for the CDR3 is TGTGCCAGCAGGCTGTCCGGGACAAATAACTATGGCTACACCTTC. Translated, it gives CASRLSGTNNYGYTF. The chain couples TRBV7-9 to TRBJ1-2; tentatively, D is TRBD1 (6 bases). Germline V gives CDR1 SEHNR, CDR2 FQNEAQ (reference sequence). V lost 6 bases and J lost 1, with 15 bases in between. This CDR3 has 15 amino acids.

The chain combines TRBV5-1 with TRBJ1-6; D uncertain. CDR1 and CDR2 (germline): SGHRS, YFSETQ. Trimming pared 4 bases from V and 10 bases from J, leaving 18 bases between. CDR3 length: 15 amino acids. The CDR3 DNA reads TGCGCCAGCAGCCCCGGGGAAATCCCCCAATCACCCCTCCACTTT. It is translated as CASSPGEIPQSPLHF.